The rows below give T cell receptor beta chains drawn from one sample of a study of blood T cell repertoires in COVID-19. Assay: immunoSEQ multiplex PCR; the TCRdb copy retains only in-frame clones and omits some. The sample yields some 130,000 clones, 80% to 90% seen once. What was sequenced was PBMCs or T cells enriched from blood (not recorded which). These receptors were collected from a man aged 35 to 55 with acute COVID-19. The CDR3 runs from the conserved cysteine through the conserved F or W. Fields, in order: J gene, V gene, D gene, clone size, CDR3 protein, CDR3 DNA. D genes are given only for firm matches. The size entry is marked missing in some rows and otherwise reads once, few, many or a size class.

TRBJ2-2	TRBV6-1	NA	NA	CASSDPADAGGGELFF	TGTGCCAGCAGTGACCCCGCGGACGCAGGAGGCGGGGAGCTGTTTTTT
TRBJ2-1	TRBV10-1	NA	NA	CASSEFTGNEQFF	TGCGCCAGCAGTGAGTTTACGGGTAATGAGCAGTTCTTC
TRBJ1-4	TRBV2	TRBD1	NA	CASGGTGNEKLFF	TGTGCCAGTGGTGGGACAGGCAATGAAAAACTGTTTTTT
TRBJ2-1	TRBV19	TRBD2	NA	CASSIPPFSGAYNEQFF	TGTGCCAGTAGTATCCCCCCGTTTAGCGGGGCCTACAATGAGCAGTTCTTC
TRBJ1-1	TRBV19	NA	NA	CASTSNRANTEAFF	TGTGCCAGCACGTCCAACAGGGCAAACACTGAAGCTTTCTTT
TRBJ1-5	TRBV19	NA	NA	CASSIQGNNQPQHF	TGTGCCAGTAGTATCCAGGGAAACAATCAGCCCCAGCATTTT
TRBJ2-5	TRBV5-4	TRBD2	NA	CASGTSGRDRETQYF	TGTGCCAGCGGGACTAGCGGGAGGGATCGGGAGACCCAGTACTTC
TRBJ2-3	TRBV6-5	TRBD2	once	CASSYTTSGGTDTQYF	TGTGCCAGCAGTTACACGACTAGCGGGGGAACAGATACGCAGTATTTT
TRBJ2-5	TRBV19	NA	once	CASSIGPGVRETQYF	TGTGCCAGTAGTATAGGGCCGGGAGTAAGAGAGACCCAGTACTTC
TRBJ1-5	TRBV19	NA	NA	CASSIVQGASNQPQHF	TGTGCCAGTAGTATAGTGCAAGGGGCGAGCAATCAGCCCCAGCATTTT
TRBJ2-2	TRBV2	TRBD1	NA	CASGDTGQGTGELFF	TGTGCCAGCGGCGACACGGGACAGGGAACCGGGGAGCTGTTTTTT
TRBJ2-7	TRBV27	NA	once	CASSYPRGEQYF	TGTGCCAGCAGTTACCCTAGAGGGGAGCAGTACTTC
TRBJ2-3	TRBV27	TRBD2	NA	CASSWTSLVSTDTQYF	TGTGCCAGCAGTTGGACTAGCCTAGTAAGCACAGATACGCAGTATTTT
TRBJ1-5	TRBV30	NA	NA	CAWGLYSNQPQHF	TGTGCCTGGGGCCTGTATAGCAATCAGCCCCAGCATTTT
TRBJ2-3	TRBV27	TRBD2	NA	CASSLTLAGGSDTQYF	TGTGCCAGCAGTTTAACGCTAGCGGGAGGGTCAGATACGCAGTATTTT
TRBJ2-1	TRBV5-1	TRBD2	NA	CASSPGTSGGNEQFF	TGCGCCAGCAGCCCGGGGACTAGCGGGGGAAATGAGCAGTTCTTC
TRBJ2-1	TRBV6-1	NA	many	CASSDRRDEQFF	TGTGCCAGCAGTGACCGGCGGGATGAGCAGTTCTTC
TRBJ2-3	TRBV12-3/TRBV12-4	NA	NA	CASSFRGTDTQYF	TGTGCCAGCAGTTTTCGCGGCACAGATACGCAGTATTTT
TRBJ2-3	TRBV18	TRBD2	NA	CASSPPAGLAGDTQYF	TGTGCCAGCTCACCACCCGCGGGACTAGCGGGAGATACGCAGTATTTT
TRBJ2-5	TRBV6-1	TRBD2	NA	CASSEGTLAGEATQYF	TGTGCCAGCAGTGAAGGGACTTTAGCGGGAGAGGCGACCCAGTACTTC
TRBJ1-2	TRBV30	TRBD1	NA	CAWSRQGGFYGYTF	TGTGCCTGGAGTAGACAGGGGGGATTCTATGGCTACACCTTC
TRBJ1-1	TRBV18	NA	NA	CASSPSEGSGLNTEAFF	TGTGCCAGCTCACCTTCCGAGGGCAGTGGGCTGAACACTGAAGCTTTCTTT
TRBJ1-5	TRBV12-2	NA	NA	CASRLARGQGGNQPQHF	TGTGCAAGTCGCTTAGCGAGGGGACAGGGTGGCAATCAGCCCCAGCATTTT
TRBJ2-7	TRBV9	NA	NA	CASSTTGLSTYEQYF	TGTGCCAGCAGCACAACGGGACTTTCCACCTACGAGCAGTACTTC
TRBJ2-3	TRBV7-3	TRBD2	NA	CASSSSGLVGRQGTDTQYF	TGTGCCAGCAGCTCGAGCGGACTAGTCGGGAGACAAGGCACAGATACGCAGTATTTT
TRBJ2-1	TRBV10-1	NA	few	CASSEKGEGDEQFF	TGCGCCAGCAGTGAAAAGGGAGAGGGGGATGAGCAGTTCTTC
TRBJ1-4	TRBV7-2	NA	NA	CASSLDPGLVEKLFF	TGTGCCAGCAGCTTAGATCCAGGACTCGTTGAAAAACTGTTTTTT
TRBJ1-3	TRBV19	NA	NA	CASSPRTGGAGNTIYF	TGTGCCAGTAGTCCCCGAACGGGGGGTGCAGGAAACACCATATATTTT
TRBJ2-2	TRBV7-2	TRBD1	few	CASSQGQPNTGELFF	TGTGCCAGCAGCCAGGGACAGCCAAACACCGGGGAGCTGTTTTTT
TRBJ1-4	TRBV2	NA	NA	CASSRGGWEKLFF	TGTGCCAGCAGTCGGGGGGGTTGGGAAAAACTGTTTTTT
TRBJ1-3	TRBV5-6	NA	NA	CASSLSQDNWNTIYF	TGTGCCAGCAGCTTGTCACAGGATAATTGGAACACCATATATTTT
TRBJ1-4	TRBV9	NA	NA	CASSVATGQGGEKLFF	TGTGCCAGCAGCGTAGCTACGGGGCAGGGAGGGGAAAAACTGTTTTTT
TRBJ2-7	TRBV6-1	NA	few	CASSEALGPIYEQYF	TGTGCCAGCAGTGAAGCGCTGGGGCCCATCTACGAGCAGTACTTC
TRBJ1-2	TRBV28	TRBD1	NA	CASSLPTGGGGYTF	TGTGCCAGCAGTCTACCTACAGGGGGCGGTGGCTACACCTTC
TRBJ2-5	TRBV19	NA	NA	CASSDQGLQETQYF	TGTGCCAGTAGCGACCAGGGGTTGCAAGAGACCCAGTACTTC
TRBJ2-7	TRBV3-1/TRBV3-2	TRBD2	once	CASSPPGLAGGEQYF	TGTGCCAGCAGCCCTCCGGGACTAGCGGGAGGGGAGCAGTACTTC
TRBJ2-2	TRBV6-2/TRBV6-3	NA	NA	CASSYERLSNTGELFF	TGTGCCAGCAGTTACGAGCGGCTATCGAACACCGGGGAGCTGTTTTTT
TRBJ1-4	TRBV6-5	TRBD1	few	CASRGGTGPNEKLFF	TGTGCCAGCAGGGGGGGGACAGGTCCTAATGAAAAACTGTTTTTT
TRBJ1-2	TRBV18	TRBD1	once	CASSPEQTGSGYGYTF	TGTGCCAGCTCACCGGAACAGACAGGGTCGGGGTATGGCTACACCTTC
TRBJ2-1	TRBV6-4	TRBD2	NA	CASGVSGRQFF	TGTGCCAGCGGGGTTAGCGGGAGACAGTTCTTC
TRBJ2-3	TRBV24-1	TRBD2	once	CATRSSGTDTQYF	TGTGCCACCAGGTCTAGCGGTACAGATACGCAGTATTTT
TRBJ2-2	TRBV6-5	TRBD2	NA	CASSRTSFTAGELFF	TGTGCCAGCAGTCGGACTAGCTTTACAGCCGGGGAGCTGTTTTTT
TRBJ1-2	TRBV28	TRBD1	NA	CASSSQGAGYTF	TGTGCCAGCAGTTCTCAGGGGGCTGGCTACACCTTC
TRBJ1-6	TRBV30	NA	once	CAWSVSGDSPLHF	TGTGCCTGGAGTGTATCAGGGGATTCACCCCTCCACTTT
TRBJ2-7	TRBV5-6	TRBD1	NA	CASSFLGQGIYEQYF	TGTGCCAGCAGCTTCCTAGGACAGGGAATCTACGAGCAGTACTTC
TRBJ1-2	TRBV3-1/TRBV3-2	NA	NA	CASSQVRGGANYGYTF	TGTGCCAGCAGCCAAGTCCGGGGGGGCGCGAACTATGGCTACACCTTC
TRBJ1-5	TRBV19	TRBD1	few	CASSERQGAGNQPQHF	TGTGCCAGTAGTGAAAGACAGGGGGCGGGCAATCAGCCCCAGCATTTT
TRBJ1-3	TRBV21-1	NA	NA	CASRTALGNTIYF	TGTGCCAGCAGGACAGCTCTTGGAAACACCATATATTTT
TRBJ2-4	TRBV19	NA	NA	CASSILRDPKNIQYF	TGTGCCAGTAGTATCTTGAGGGATCCCAAAAACATTCAGTACTTC
TRBJ1-6	TRBV30	NA	once	CAWSQGSSYNSPLHF	TGTGCCTGGAGTCAGGGCAGCTCCTATAATTCACCCCTCCACTTT
TRBJ2-1	TRBV5-6	NA	NA	CASSWTGYNEQFF	TGTGCCAGCAGCTGGACTGGCTACAATGAGCAGTTCTTC